This T cell receptor beta chain was documented in a study of T cell responses to AZD1222 COVID-19 vaccine. Germline V gene sequence: CDR1 SGHVS, CDR2 FQNEAQ. J was trimmed by 2 bases and V by 1 base; bases with no gene match: 5. This CDR3 region has 15 residues. Measured with immunoSEQ multiplex PCR; TCRdb has only the in-frame clones, and not every one. The sample comprises some 80,000 clones, more than 80% of which are singletons, and around 6% rests with the top ten. Findings of the study overall: Of spike-specific TCRs, nearly half reportedly target regions left unmutated in variants. Most donors were white British and more were female, and clonal diversity was possibly underestimated.

This clone was observed a single time. No antigen is known for it. The source of this sequence is an adult in good health. The rearrangement joins TRBV7-8 to TRBJ2-7; the match to TRBD1 covers 7 bases. The sequenced sample was peripheral blood, obtained on day 0 of AZD1222 vaccination. As DNA, the CDR3 is TGTGCCAGCAGCTTAGTACAGACAGGGACCTACGAGCAGTACTTC. It is translated as CASSLVQTGTYEQYF.